This is a list of T cell receptor beta chains from one sample in a study of blood T cell repertoires in COVID-19. Repertoires were generated with immunoSEQ multiplex PCR, while TCRdb's copy carries only in-frame clones and drops some. The sample contains over 300,000 clones, 85% to 90% of which appear only once. The source material was PBMCs or T cells enriched from blood (not recorded which). The receptors derive from a woman aged 18-35 years who had recovered from COVID-19. The CDR3 runs from the conserved cysteine through the conserved F or W. The order of the fields is clone size, V gene, J gene, D gene, CDR3 DNA, CDR3 protein. A D gene is named only where the DNA matches it firmly. Some rows mark clone size as missing; the rest say once, few, many or name a class of expanded clone.

>once|TRBV20-1|TRBJ2-3|TRBD2
TGCAGTGCCTCAGCGGGAGGCACGCAGTATTTT
CSASAGGTQYF
>.|TRBV5-5|TRBJ1-5|.
TGTGCCAGCAGCTTAACAGTCAATCAGCCCCAGCATTTT
CASSLTVNQPQHF
>few|TRBV5-1|TRBJ2-3|.
TGCGCCAGCAGCTTGGGACAGAACACAGATACGCAGTATTTT
CASSLGQNTDTQYF
>.|TRBV7-9|TRBJ1-1|.
TGTGCCAGCAGCTTAGACAAAGACACTGAAGCTTTCTTT
CASSLDKDTEAFF
>.|TRBV28|TRBJ1-2|.
TGTGCCAGCAATCCCCCGGTAGGGGTCTTTGGGAGCTACACCTTC
CASNPPVGVFGSYTF
>.|TRBV11-2|TRBJ2-7|.
TGTGCCAGCAGCAGACCGGGACTCAACGAGCAGTACTTC
CASSRPGLNEQYF
>.|TRBV28|TRBJ1-2|.
TGTGCCATCTCCATGGACTCCGGTGGGGAGGGCTACACCTTC
CAISMDSGGEGYTF
>.|TRBV28|TRBJ1-1|.
TGTGCCAGCAGTTTTCGCTCAGGGAAAGGGGCGACTGAAGCTTTCTTT
CASSFRSGKGATEAFF
>.|TRBV24-1|TRBJ2-7|TRBD2
TGTGCCACCAGTGACCCTAGGACTAGCGGGGATCCCTCCCACGAGCAGTACTTC
CATSDPRTSGDPSHEQYF
>.|TRBV6-5|TRBJ1-2|TRBD1
TGTGCCAGCGGGGGGACAGATCGTTCTAACTATGGCTACACCTTC
CASGGTDRSNYGYTF
>few|TRBV7-9|TRBJ2-7|TRBD1
TGTGCCAGCAGCTTACGACAGGGTACCTACGAGCAGTACTTC
CASSLRQGTYEQYF
>.|TRBV19|TRBJ1-5|.
TGTGCCAGTAGTAAACAGGTTCAGGTGAATCAGCCCCAGCATTTT
CASSKQVQVNQPQHF
>.|TRBV18|TRBJ1-4|.
TGTGCCAGCTCACGGGCAGGGTTGGAAAAACTGTTTTTT
CASSRAGLEKLFF
>.|TRBV5-6|TRBJ2-2|.
TGTGCCAGCAGCTTGACCCCTGGGCCAGGGGCAAACACCGGGGAGCTGTTTTTT
CASSLTPGPGANTGELFF
>once|TRBV5-1|TRBJ2-6|.
TGCGCCAGCAGCACACCGACTGGGGCCAACGTCCTGACTTTC
CASSTPTGANVLTF
>.|TRBV5-6|TRBJ1-2|TRBD1
TGTGCCAGCAGCCCGGGGTTCTCACAGGGGGCGAGTGGCTACACCTTC
CASSPGFSQGASGYTF
>.|TRBV5-1|TRBJ1-2|.
TGCGCCAGCAGCTTTCAGGCGTCCGGAAACTATGGCTACACCTTC
CASSFQASGNYGYTF
>.|TRBV29-1|TRBJ2-7|TRBD1
TGCAGCGTCCTGACAGGGTTGACGAGGAACGAGCAGTACTTC
CSVLTGLTRNEQYF
>.|TRBV6-5|TRBJ1-5|TRBD1
TGTGCCACCGTCGAGGGGGCAGGGCCCCAGCATTTT
CATVEGAGPQHF
>.|TRBV10-3|TRBJ1-2|TRBD1
TGTGCCATCAGTGAGGGACAGGGCGGCGGCTACACCTTC
CAISEGQGGGYTF
>few|TRBV19|TRBJ1-1|TRBD1
TGTGCCAGTACACTACGACAGGGGAACACTGAAGCTTTCTTT
CASTLRQGNTEAFF
>once|TRBV3-1/TRBV3-2|TRBJ1-2|.
TGTGCCAGCAGTTGGTCGGGGGATGGCTACACCTTC
CASSWSGDGYTF
>.|TRBV25-1|TRBJ1-4|.
TGTGCCAGCAGTGATCCAAGGACCAGCGGTGAAAAACTGTTTTTT
CASSDPRTSGEKLFF
>.|TRBV3-1/TRBV3-2|TRBJ2-3|.
TGTGCCAGCAGCCAAGTTGGGCAGGATACGCAGTATTTT
CASSQVGQDTQYF
>once|TRBV7-6|TRBJ2-5|.
TGTGCCAGCAGCTTAGTGCGGGCAGAGACCCAGTACTTC
CASSLVRAETQYF
>.|TRBV5-5|TRBJ2-1|.
TGTGCCAGCAGCTTAAATCACGGTGAGCAGTTCTTC
CASSLNHGEQFF
>.|TRBV7-3|TRBJ2-2|.
TGTGCCAGCAGCCCACGGTGGACAGCTCGGGACACCGGGGAGCTGTTTTTT
CASSPRWTARDTGELFF
>.|TRBV27|TRBJ1-4|.
TGTGCCAGCAGTTTAGGGGCAACGGGTGAAAAACTGTTTTTT
CASSLGATGEKLFF
>.|TRBV30|TRBJ2-6|TRBD2
TGTGCCTGGACCCCTACTAGCGGGGCGAGCTCTGGGGCCAACGTCCTGACTTTC
CAWTPTSGASSGANVLTF
>.|TRBV5-1|TRBJ2-3|TRBD2
TGCGCCAGCAGCCTAGGGACTAGCGGGAGGTTGGGCACAGATACGCAGTATTTT
CASSLGTSGRLGTDTQYF
>.|TRBV3-1/TRBV3-2|TRBJ2-5|.
TGTGCCAGCAGCCAACAGGCACTTCCCCAAGAGACCCAGTACTTC
CASSQQALPQETQYF
>.|TRBV19|TRBJ2-1|TRBD1
TGTGCCAGTAGCCGGGGACAGGGGGCAGGGGAGCAGTTCTTC
CASSRGQGAGEQFF
>.|TRBV19|TRBJ1-5|TRBD1
TGTGCCAGTAGTCCGAGACAGGGTCGGAGCAATCAGCCCCAGCATTTT
CASSPRQGRSNQPQHF
>.|TRBV28|TRBJ1-3|.
TGTGCCAGCAGATTCAGCTCTGGAAACACCATATATTTT
CASRFSSGNTIYF
>.|TRBV10-3|TRBJ2-3|.
TGTGCCACGGGTTCAGGGATCGGTGATACGCAGTATTTT
CATGSGIGDTQYF
>.|TRBV6-5|TRBJ1-4|TRBD1
TGTGCCAGCAGTATAGACAGGGTGGATGAAAAACTGTTTTTT
CASSIDRVDEKLFF
>.|TRBV3-1/TRBV3-2|TRBJ2-5|.
TGTGCCAGCAGCCAAAATGGGGGCTGGAACCAAGAGACCCAGTACTTC
CASSQNGGWNQETQYF
>.|TRBV12-3/TRBV12-4|TRBJ1-1|.
TGTGCCAGCAGTTTCTACGAGAACACTGAAGCTTTCTTT
CASSFYENTEAFF
>.|TRBV5-6|TRBJ1-1|TRBD1
TGTGCCAGCAGCTTCAGGGACAGGTCTTTCGAAGCTTTCTTT
CASSFRDRSFEAFF
>.|TRBV27|TRBJ1-2|.
TGTGCCAGCAGTTTAAACCGGGAAGGAGGTGGCTACACCTTC
CASSLNREGGGYTF
>.|TRBV30|TRBJ2-2|TRBD2
TGTGCCTGCCCAAAGGGGTCGACGGGGGGAGGGGAGCTGTTTTTT
CACPKGSTGGGELFF
>once|TRBV19|TRBJ2-1|.
TGTGCCAGTAGCCACCGGGGGGCCTTCGATGGGTCTGGCTACAATGAGCAGTTCTTC
CASSHRGAFDGSGYNEQFF
>.|TRBV10-2|TRBJ2-6|TRBD1
TGCGCCAGCAGTGGGACAGGGGGCGGATCTGGGGCCAACGTCCTGACTTTC
CASSGTGGGSGANVLTF
>.|TRBV13|TRBJ2-7|TRBD1
TGTGCCAGCAGCTTTCTACCCGTCGGGACAGCAACTTACGAGCAGTACTTC
CASSFLPVGTATYEQYF
>once|TRBV30|TRBJ2-3|TRBD1
TGTGCCTGGAGTTCGACAGGGGGTACAGATACGCAGTATTTT
CAWSSTGGTDTQYF
>.|TRBV7-9|TRBJ2-4|TRBD1
TGTGCCAGCAGCGCCAGGACAGGGGGCCCCCTAGCCAAAAACATTCAGTACTTC
CASSARTGGPLAKNIQYF
>.|TRBV2|TRBJ2-5|.
TGTGCCAGCAGTGAAATGGGGGGGGGCTGGGAGACCCAGTACTTC
CASSEMGGGWETQYF
>.|TRBV5-1|TRBJ2-1|.
TGCGCCAGCAGAGGGGCAATCTACAATGAGCAGTTCTTC
CASRGAIYNEQFF
>.|TRBV6-5|TRBJ1-1|TRBD1
TGTGCCAGCAGTTACTCGAACAGGGGGGACACTGAAGCTTTCTTT
CASSYSNRGDTEAFF
>.|TRBV19|TRBJ1-2|.
TGTGCCAGTAGTACCAATACAGGGAACTTTCTCTATGGCTACACCTTC
CASSTNTGNFLYGYTF
>.|TRBV6-5|TRBJ1-2|.
TGTGCCAGCAGCCCAGCAGGGGCGCTTGGCTACACCTTC
CASSPAGALGYTF
>.|TRBV13|TRBJ1-2|.
TGTGCCAGCAGCTTAGGGCCCCGGGGGGGCCTTGGCTACACCTTC
CASSLGPRGGLGYTF
>once|TRBV27|TRBJ1-1|TRBD1
TGTGCCAGCAGTTCACAGGGGGCTTTAGGCCCTGAAGCTTTCTTT
CASSSQGALGPEAFF
>.|TRBV11-2|TRBJ1-6|.
TGTGCCAGCAGCTTAGGTCTAAGTAATTCACCCCTCCACTTT
CASSLGLSNSPLHF
>once|TRBV11-2|TRBJ1-3|.
TGTGCCAGCAGCACCCGACAGCCACGGCAGGGAAACACCATATATTTT
CASSTRQPRQGNTIYF